This entry concerns a single T cell receptor beta chain. CDR1 SGHRS and CDR2 YFSETQ come from the germline V gene. The CDR3 is 15 residues long. The V end lost 0 bases, the J end lost 8 bases, and 17 bases lay between the germline ends. Here immunoSEQ multiplex PCR was the method, and the copy in TCRdb shows in-frame clones only, minus some. This table holds 150,000 to 200,000 clones, around four fifths found once. This record comes from a study of blood T cell repertoires in COVID-19. The clonotype comes from a woman aged 25 to 39 with acute or convalescent COVID-19. V usage is TRBV5-1 and J usage is TRBJ1-1, with a weak D call TRBD1 (5 bases). The sample was peripheral blood. For the CDR3, the DNA is TGCGCCAGCAGCTTGGAGGGCAGGGCGTCGTCCGAAGCTTTCTTT. This codes for CASSLEGRASSEAFF. Based on the CDR3 plus reference TRBV5-1 and TRBJ1-1, the full variable domain is KAGVTQTPRYLIKTRGQQVTLSCSPISGHRSVSWYQQTPGQGLQFLFEYFSETQRNKGNFPGRFSGRQFSNSRSEMNVSTLELGDSALYLCASSLEGRASSEAFFGQGTRLTVV.